What follows are 10 T cell receptor beta chains derived from one specimen sequenced in a study of early T cells in non-severe SARS-CoV-2 infection (TCRdb year 2021). Libraries were constructed by 5' RACE. The listed sequencing device is NextSeq 500. The raw public reads went through TCRdb reprocessing: fastp at Q25, MiXCR clone calling, in-frame beta chains kept. Rows are combined by CDR3 protein, so each entry shows the most common genes and DNA. This sample is represented by tens of thousands of distinct CDR3 sequences; 10% of them were singletons. The ten largest clones capture approximately 4.1% of the sample. The specimen was whole blood. The receptors were gathered from an adult who was a healthcare worker with PCR-confirmed SARS-CoV-2 infection or an uninfected control (not recorded which).

The chain links TRBV7-6 to TRBJ1-4; TRBD1 might be the D (5 bases). The CDR3 has 15 residues. Germline assignment: CDR1 SGHVS and CDR2 FNYEAQ. Trimming shortened V by 5 bases and J by 2 bases, and 12 bases separated the two germline ends. The CDR3 here is CASSQGTSTNEKLFF. The CDR3 region has the DNA TGTGCCAGCAGCCAAGGGACGTCGACTAATGAAAAACTGTTTTTT.

This clonotype has a count of ten or more. The chain carries TRBV6-5 and TRBJ2-7; D might be TRBD1 or TRBD2, each matching 6 bases. The V end lost 3 bases, the J end lost 2 bases, and 8 bases lay between the germline ends. The V gene's germline CDR1 is MNHEY and CDR2 SVGAGI. CDR3 length: 13 residues. This chain's CDR3 is CASSYRGPYEQYF. DNA for the CDR3: TGTGCCAGCAGTTATCGGGGGCCCTACGAGCAGTACTTC.

This clonotype was counted ten times or more. This sequence joins TRBV11-2 and TRBJ2-3, with D unclear. The CDR3 has 11 residues. The germline gives CDR1 SGHAT, CDR2 FQNNGV. Between the trimmed V and J ends, which lost 5 bases and 5 bases, there was a span of 5 bases. The CDR3 coding sequence is TGTGCCAGCAGCAGAGAAGATACGCAGTATTTT. Encoded protein: CASSREDTQYF.

This clonotype was observed many times. This sequence joins TRBV12-3 or TRBV12-4 and TRBJ2-1; no clear D. Trimming cost V 7 bases and J 6 bases, with 19 bases left between them. The CDR3 has 15 residues. CDR3 nucleotide sequence: TGTGCCAGCACCGTCCAAGTCGGAGTTCGCAATGAGCAGTTCTTC. Translating gives CASTVQVGVRNEQFF.

This clonotype was counted ten times or more. This rearrangement joins TRBV12-3 or TRBV12-4 to TRBJ1-6, with D possibly matching TRBD1 (6 bases). This CDR3 is 14 amino acids long. Trimming took 2 bases from V and 4 from J, leaving 6 bases between them. The CDR3 bases are TGTGCCAGCAGTTTAACAGGGTATAATTCACCCCTCCACTTT. Translated: CASSLTGYNSPLHF.

This clonotype was picked up many times. The V and J genes are TRBV6-6 and TRBJ2-7; D is undetermined. The V end lost 2 bases, the J end lost 3 bases, and 5 bases lay between the germline ends. The CDR3 spans 12 residues. Germline V CDR1 and CDR2: MNHNY, SVGAGI (reference sequence). Written as DNA, the CDR3 is TGTGCCAGCAGTTACGAGGACTACGAGCAGTACTTC. As protein: CASSYEDYEQYF.

This clonotype was picked up many times. The chain carries TRBV5-4 and TRBJ2-5; 14 bases agree with TRBD2. In germline, CDR1 is SGHNT, CDR2 YYREEE (reference sequence). This CDR3 has 19 residues. The J segment lost 4 bases and the V segment lost 4 bases, leaving 15 bases of the junction unmatched. The CDR3 DNA reads TGTGCCAGCAGCCCCCCAGTCCCGGGACTAGCGGGAGTACGAGAGACCCAGTACTTC. It specifies CASSPPVPGLAGVRETQYF.

This clonotype was seen only a few times. This chain uses TRBV2 with TRBJ1-5, with D hard to call. The CDR3 spans 13 residues. Between the trimmed V and J ends, which lost 6 bases and 6 bases, there was a span of 12 bases. Germline assignment: CDR1 SNHLY and CDR2 FYNNEI. CDR3 residues: CASSPGLGQPQHF. In DNA, the CDR3 is TGTGCCAGCAGCCCAGGTTTGGGTCAGCCCCAGCATTTT. Filled out from reference TRBV2 and TRBJ1-5, the complete variable domain reads EPEVTQTPSHQVTQMGQEVILRCVPISNHLYFYWYRQILGQKVEFLVSFYNNEISEKSEIFDDQFSVERPDGSNFTLKIRSTKLEDSAMYFCASSPGLGQPQHFGDGTRLSIL.

The V call is TRBV3-1, the J call TRBJ2-1; D remains unclear. This CDR3 has 12 residues. V was trimmed by 4 bases and J by 7 bases, leaving 8 bases between them. Germline V gene data show CDR1 as LGHDT and CDR2 as YNNKEL (reference sequence). CDR3 region: CASSRTANEQFF. The CDR3 nucleotides are TGTGCCAGCAGCCGCACTGCTAATGAGCAGTTCTTC.

CDR3 DNA: TGTGCCAGCAGCCAACAGGGGATATCCTACGAGCAGTACTTC. It encodes CASSQQGISYEQYF. This chain uses TRBV5-4 with TRBJ2-7; TRBD1 matches 7 bases. This CDR3 comprises 14 residues. Germline CDR1 is SGHNT and CDR2 is YYREEE (reference sequence). The junction had 5 bases not matched to a gene; V was cut back by 4 bases and J by 1 base.